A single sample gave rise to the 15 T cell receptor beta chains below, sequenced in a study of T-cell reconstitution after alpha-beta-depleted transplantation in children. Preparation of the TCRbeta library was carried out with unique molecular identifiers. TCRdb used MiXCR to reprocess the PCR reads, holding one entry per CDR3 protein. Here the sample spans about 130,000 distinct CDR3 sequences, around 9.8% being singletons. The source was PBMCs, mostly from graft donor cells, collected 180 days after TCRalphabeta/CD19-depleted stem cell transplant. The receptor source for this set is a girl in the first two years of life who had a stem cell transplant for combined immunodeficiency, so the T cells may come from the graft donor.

The CDR3 here is CSVVPIHGINTEAFF. The CDR3 region has the DNA TGCAGCGTTGTCCCAATTCATGGAATAAACACTGAAGCTTTCTTT. The chain links TRBV29-1 to TRBJ1-1; D is uncertain. This CDR3 contains 15 residues. The germline gives CDR1 SQVTM, CDR2 ANQGSEA. V lost 4 bases and J lost 2, with 17 bases in between.

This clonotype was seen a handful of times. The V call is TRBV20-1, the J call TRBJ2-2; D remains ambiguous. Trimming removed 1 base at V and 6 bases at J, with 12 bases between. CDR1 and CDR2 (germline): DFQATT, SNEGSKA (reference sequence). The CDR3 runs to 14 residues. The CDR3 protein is CSARAGSIAGELFF. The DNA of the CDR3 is TGCAGTGCTAGAGCCGGATCTATCGCCGGGGAGCTGTTTTTT.

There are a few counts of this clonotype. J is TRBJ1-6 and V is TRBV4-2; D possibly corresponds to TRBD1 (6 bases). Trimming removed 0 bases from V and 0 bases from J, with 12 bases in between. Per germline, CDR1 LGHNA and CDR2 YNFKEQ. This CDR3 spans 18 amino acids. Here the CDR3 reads CASSQDRTGSSYNSPLHF. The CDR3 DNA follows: TGTGCCAGCAGCCAAGATCGCACAGGGAGCTCCTATAATTCACCCCTCCACTTT.

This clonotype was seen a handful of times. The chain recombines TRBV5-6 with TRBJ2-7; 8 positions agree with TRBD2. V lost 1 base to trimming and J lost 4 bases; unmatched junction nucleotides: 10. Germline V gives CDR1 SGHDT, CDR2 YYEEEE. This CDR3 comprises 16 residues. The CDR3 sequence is CASSLLVGTRVYEQYF. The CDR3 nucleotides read TGTGCCAGCAGCTTGCTTGTAGGGACTAGGGTTTACGAGCAGTACTTC.

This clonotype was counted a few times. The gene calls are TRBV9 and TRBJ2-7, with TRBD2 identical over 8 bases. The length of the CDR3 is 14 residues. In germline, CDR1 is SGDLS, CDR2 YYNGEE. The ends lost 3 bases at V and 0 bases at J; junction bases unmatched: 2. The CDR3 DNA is TGTGCCAGCAGCGGTAGCGGGAACTCCTACGAGCAGTACTTC. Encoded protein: CASSGSGNSYEQYF.

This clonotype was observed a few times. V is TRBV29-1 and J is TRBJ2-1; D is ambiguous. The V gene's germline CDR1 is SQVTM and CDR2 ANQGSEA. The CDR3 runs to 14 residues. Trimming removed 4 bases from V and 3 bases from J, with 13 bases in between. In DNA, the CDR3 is TGCAGCGTTGGTTGGGCGGCCGTCTACAATGAGCAGTTCTTC. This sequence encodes CSVGWAAVYNEQFF.

The CDR3 sequence: CASSPGLAGYSYNEQFF. The DNA of the CDR3 is TGCGCCAGCAGCCCGGGACTAGCGGGATACTCCTACAATGAGCAGTTCTTC. J is TRBJ2-1 and V is TRBV5-1, with TRBD2 matching over 13 bases. This CDR3 has 17 amino acids. V gave up 4 bases and J gave up 0 bases; unmatched junction bases: 4. In germline, CDR1 is SGHRS, CDR2 YFSETQ.

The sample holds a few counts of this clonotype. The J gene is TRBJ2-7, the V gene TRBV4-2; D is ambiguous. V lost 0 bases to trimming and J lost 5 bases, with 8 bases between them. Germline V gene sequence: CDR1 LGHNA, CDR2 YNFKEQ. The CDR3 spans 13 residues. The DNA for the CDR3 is TGTGCCAGCAGCCAAGATTTCCGGGACGAGCAGTACTTC. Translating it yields CASSQDFRDEQYF.

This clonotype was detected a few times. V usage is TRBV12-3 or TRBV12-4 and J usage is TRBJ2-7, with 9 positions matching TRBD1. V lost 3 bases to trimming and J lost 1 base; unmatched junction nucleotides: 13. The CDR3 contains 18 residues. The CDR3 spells CASSFIGTGFTGSYEQYF. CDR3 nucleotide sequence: TGTGCCAGCAGTTTTATTGGGACAGGGTTCACCGGGTCCTACGAGCAGTACTTC.

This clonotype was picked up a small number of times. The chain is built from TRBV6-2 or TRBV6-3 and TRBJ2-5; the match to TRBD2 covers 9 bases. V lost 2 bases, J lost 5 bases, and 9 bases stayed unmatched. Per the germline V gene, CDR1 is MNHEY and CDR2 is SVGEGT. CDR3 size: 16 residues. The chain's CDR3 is CASSYPRLAERETQYF. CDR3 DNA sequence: TGTGCCAGCAGTTACCCAAGACTAGCGGAGAGGGAGACCCAGTACTTC.

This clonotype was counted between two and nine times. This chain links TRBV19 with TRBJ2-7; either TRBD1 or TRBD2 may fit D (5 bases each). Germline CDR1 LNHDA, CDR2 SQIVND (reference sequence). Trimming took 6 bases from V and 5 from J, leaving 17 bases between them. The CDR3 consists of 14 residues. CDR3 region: CASSRGYIFHEQYF. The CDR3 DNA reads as TGTGCCAGTAGCCGGGGCTACATCTTCCACGAGCAGTACTTC.

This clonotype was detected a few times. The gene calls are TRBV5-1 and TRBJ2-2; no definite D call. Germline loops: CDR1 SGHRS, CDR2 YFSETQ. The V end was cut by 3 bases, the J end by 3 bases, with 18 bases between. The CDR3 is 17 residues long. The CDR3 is CASSSSGPLRDTGELFF. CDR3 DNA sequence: TGCGCCAGCAGCTCATCCGGGCCTCTTAGAGACACCGGGGAGCTGTTTTTT.

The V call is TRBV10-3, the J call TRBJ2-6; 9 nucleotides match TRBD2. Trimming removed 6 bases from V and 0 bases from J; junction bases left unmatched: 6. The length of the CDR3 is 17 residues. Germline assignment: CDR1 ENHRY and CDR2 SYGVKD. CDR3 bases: TGTGCCATCAGCTTAGCGGGGGCCGGCTCTGGGGCCAACGTCCTGACTTTC. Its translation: CAISLAGAGSGANVLTF.

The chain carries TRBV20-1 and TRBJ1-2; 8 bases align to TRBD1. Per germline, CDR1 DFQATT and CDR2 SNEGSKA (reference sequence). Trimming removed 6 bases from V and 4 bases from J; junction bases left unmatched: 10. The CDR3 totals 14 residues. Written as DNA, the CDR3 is TGCAGTGCCCGGAGGACAGGGTTGTTCTATGGCTACACCTTC. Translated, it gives CSARRTGLFYGYTF.

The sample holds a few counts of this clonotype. In DNA, the CDR3 is TGTGCCAGCAGCTCCCGGGACAGGGTTGTCCAAGAGACCCAGTACTTC. Protein: CASSSRDRVVQETQYF. V and J are TRBV7-9 and TRBJ2-5; TRBD1 matches at 9 bases. Per germline, CDR1 SEHNR and CDR2 FQNEAQ (reference sequence). V trimming: 4 bases; J trimming: 1 base; junction bases outside the gene matches: 7. The CDR3 runs 16 residues.